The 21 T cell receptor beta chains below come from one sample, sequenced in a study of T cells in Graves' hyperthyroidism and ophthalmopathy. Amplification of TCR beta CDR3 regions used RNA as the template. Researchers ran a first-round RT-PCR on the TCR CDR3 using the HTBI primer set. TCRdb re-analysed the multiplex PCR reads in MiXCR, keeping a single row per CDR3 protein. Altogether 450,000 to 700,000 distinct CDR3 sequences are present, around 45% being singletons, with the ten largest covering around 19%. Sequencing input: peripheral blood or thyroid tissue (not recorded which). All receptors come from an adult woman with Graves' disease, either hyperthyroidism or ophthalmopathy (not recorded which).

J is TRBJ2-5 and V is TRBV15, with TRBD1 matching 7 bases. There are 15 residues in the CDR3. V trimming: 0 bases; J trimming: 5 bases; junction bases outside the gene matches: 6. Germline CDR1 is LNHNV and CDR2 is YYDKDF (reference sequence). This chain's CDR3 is CATSRDTMTGETQYF. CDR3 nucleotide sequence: TGTGCCACCAGCAGAGATACTATGACAGGGGAGACCCAGTACTTC.

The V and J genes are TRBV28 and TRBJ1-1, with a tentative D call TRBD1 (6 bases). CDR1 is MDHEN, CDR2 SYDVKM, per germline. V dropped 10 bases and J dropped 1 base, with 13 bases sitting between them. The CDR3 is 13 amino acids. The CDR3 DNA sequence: TGTGCCACAATAAAGGGGGAGAACACTGAAGCTTTCTTT. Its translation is CATIKGENTEAFF. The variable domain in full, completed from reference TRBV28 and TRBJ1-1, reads DVKVTQSSRYLVKRTGEKVFLECVQDMDHENMFWYRQDPGLGLRLIYFSYDVKMKEKGDIPEGYSVSREKKERFSLILESASTNQTSMYLCATIKGENTEAFFGQGTRLTVV.

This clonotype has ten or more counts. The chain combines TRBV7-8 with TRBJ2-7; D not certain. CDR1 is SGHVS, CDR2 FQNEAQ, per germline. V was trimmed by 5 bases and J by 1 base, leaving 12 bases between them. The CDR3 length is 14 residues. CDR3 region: CASSPSGKSYEQYF. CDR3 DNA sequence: TGTGCCAGCAGCCCATCAGGAAAATCCTACGAGCAGTACTTC.

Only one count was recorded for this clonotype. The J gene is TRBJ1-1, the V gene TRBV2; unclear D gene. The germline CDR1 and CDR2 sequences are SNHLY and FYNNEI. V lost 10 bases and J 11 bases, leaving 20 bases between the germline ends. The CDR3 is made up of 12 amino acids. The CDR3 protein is CAIKAGRLKAFF. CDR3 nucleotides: TGTGCCATCAAAGCGGGCCGTCTGAAGGCTTTCTTT.

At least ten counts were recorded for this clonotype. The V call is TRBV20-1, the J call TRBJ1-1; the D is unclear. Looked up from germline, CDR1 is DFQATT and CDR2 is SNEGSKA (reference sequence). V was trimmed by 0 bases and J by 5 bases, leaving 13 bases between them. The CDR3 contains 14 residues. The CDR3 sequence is CSARDRGVSTEAFF. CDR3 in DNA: TGCAGTGCTAGAGATCGTGGAGTATCGACTGAAGCTTTCTTT.

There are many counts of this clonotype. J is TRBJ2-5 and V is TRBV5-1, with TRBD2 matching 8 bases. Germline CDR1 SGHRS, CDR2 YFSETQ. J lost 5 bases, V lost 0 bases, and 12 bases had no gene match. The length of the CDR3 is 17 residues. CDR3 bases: TGCGCCAGCAGCTTGGGACGGGAGGGCCTTCGGTGGGAGACCCAGTACTTC. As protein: CASSLGREGLRWETQYF.

CDR3 DNA sequence: TGTGCCAGCAAAGGTGGGGCTGTGTATGACGAGCAGTACTTC. Translating gives CASKGGAVYDEQYF. This chain joins TRBV7-6 and TRBJ2-7; a weak D match, TRBD1 (5 bases). Germline V lookup: CDR1 SGHVS, CDR2 FNYEAQ. Trimming shortened V by 7 bases and J by 5 bases, and 18 bases separated the two germline ends. The CDR3 runs 14 residues.

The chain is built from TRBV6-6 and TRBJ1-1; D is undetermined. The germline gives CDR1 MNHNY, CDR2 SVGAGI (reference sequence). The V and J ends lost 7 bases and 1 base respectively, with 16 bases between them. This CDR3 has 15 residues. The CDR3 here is CASTPTGEGNTEAFF. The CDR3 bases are TGTGCCAGCACTCCGACTGGGGAAGGGAACACTGAAGCTTTCTTT.

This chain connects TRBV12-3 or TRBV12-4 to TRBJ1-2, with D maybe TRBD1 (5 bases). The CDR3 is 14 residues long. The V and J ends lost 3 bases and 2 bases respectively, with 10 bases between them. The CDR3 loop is CASSFGAANYGYTF. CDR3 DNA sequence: TGTGCCAGCAGTTTCGGGGCAGCCAACTATGGCTACACCTTC.

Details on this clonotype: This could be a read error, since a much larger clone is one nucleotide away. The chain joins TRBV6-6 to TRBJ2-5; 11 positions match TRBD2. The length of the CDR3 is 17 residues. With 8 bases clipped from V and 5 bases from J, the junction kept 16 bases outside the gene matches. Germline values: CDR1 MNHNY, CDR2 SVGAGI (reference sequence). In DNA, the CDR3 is TGTGCCAGCGGTCACCGGACTAGCGGGTTTCTGTGGGAGACCCAGTACTTC. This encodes CASGHRTSGFLWETQYF.

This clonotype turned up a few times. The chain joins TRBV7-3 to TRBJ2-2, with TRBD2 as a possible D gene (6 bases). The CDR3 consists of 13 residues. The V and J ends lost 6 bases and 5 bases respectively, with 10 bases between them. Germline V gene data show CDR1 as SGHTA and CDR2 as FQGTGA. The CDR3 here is CASRTSLTGELFF. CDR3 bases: TGTGCCAGCAGAACTAGCTTGACCGGGGAGCTGTTTTTT.

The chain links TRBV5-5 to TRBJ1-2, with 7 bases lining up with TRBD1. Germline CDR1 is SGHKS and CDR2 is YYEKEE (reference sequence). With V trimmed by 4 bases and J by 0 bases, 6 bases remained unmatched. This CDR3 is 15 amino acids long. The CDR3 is CASSTGQPANYGYTF. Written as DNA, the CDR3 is TGTGCCAGCAGCACGGGACAGCCAGCTAACTATGGCTACACCTTC. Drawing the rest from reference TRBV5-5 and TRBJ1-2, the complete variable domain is DAGVTQSPTHLIKTRGQQVTLRCSPISGHKSVSWYQQVLGQGPQFIFQYYEKEERGRGNFPDRFSARQFPNYSSELNVNALLLGDSALYLCASSTGQPANYGYTFGSGTRLTVV.

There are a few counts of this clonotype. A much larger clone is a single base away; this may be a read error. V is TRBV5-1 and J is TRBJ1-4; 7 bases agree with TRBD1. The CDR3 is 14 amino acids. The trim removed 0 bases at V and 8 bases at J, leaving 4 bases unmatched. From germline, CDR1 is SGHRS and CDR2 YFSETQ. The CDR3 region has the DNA TGCGCCAGCAGCTTGGACGGACAGGAGGAAAAACTGTTTTTT. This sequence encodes CASSLDGQEEKLFF.

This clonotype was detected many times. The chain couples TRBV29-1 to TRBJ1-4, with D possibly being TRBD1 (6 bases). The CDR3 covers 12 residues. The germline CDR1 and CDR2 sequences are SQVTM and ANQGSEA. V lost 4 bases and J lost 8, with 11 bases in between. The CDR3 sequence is CSVVLQGEKLFF. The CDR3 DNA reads TGCAGCGTTGTACTCCAGGGGGAAAAACTGTTTTTT.

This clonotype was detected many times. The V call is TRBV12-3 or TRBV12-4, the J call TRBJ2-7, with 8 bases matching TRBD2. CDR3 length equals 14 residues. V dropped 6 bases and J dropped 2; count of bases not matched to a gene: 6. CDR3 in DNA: TGTGCCAGCAGCCTCGGGGGGGACGCCTACGAGCAGTACTTC. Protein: CASSLGGDAYEQYF.

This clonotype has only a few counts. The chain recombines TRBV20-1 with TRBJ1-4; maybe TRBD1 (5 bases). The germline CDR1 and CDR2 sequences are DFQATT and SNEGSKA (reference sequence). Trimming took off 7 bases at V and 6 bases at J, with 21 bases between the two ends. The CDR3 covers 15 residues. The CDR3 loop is CSVRQYPSGDEKLFF. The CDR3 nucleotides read TGCAGTGTGCGGCAGTACCCATCGGGGGATGAAAAACTGTTTTTT.

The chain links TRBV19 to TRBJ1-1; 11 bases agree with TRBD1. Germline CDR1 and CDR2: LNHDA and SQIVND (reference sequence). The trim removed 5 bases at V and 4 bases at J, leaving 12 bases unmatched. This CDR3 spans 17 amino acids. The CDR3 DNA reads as TGTGCCAGTAGTGCGATGGACAGGGGGCGCGGCGGCACTGAAGCTTTCTTT. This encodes CASSAMDRGRGGTEAFF.

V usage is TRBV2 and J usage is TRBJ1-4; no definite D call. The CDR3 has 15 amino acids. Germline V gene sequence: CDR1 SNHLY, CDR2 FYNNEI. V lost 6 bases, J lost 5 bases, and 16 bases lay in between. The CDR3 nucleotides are TGTGCCAGCAGCTTAACTAGCGGCGCGAATGAAAAACTGTTTTTT. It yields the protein CASSLTSGANEKLFF.

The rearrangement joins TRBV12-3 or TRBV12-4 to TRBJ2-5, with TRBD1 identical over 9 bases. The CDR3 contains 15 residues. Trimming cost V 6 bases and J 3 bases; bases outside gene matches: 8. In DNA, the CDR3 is TGTGCCAGCAGCTCTACCGGGACAGGGAAAGAGACCCAGTACTTC. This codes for CASSSTGTGKETQYF.

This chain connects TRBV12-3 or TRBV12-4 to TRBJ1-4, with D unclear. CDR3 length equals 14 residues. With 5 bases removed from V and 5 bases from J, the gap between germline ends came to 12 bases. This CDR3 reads CASSTDLANEKLFF. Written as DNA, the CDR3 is TGTGCCAGCAGTACGGACCTGGCGAATGAAAAACTGTTTTTT.

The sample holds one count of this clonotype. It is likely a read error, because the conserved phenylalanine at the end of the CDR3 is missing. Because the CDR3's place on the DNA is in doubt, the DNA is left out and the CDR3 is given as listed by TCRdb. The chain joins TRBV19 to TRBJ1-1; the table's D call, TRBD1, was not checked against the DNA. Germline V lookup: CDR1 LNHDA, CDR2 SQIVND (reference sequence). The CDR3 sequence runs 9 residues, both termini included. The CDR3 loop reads CASSIGGGR.